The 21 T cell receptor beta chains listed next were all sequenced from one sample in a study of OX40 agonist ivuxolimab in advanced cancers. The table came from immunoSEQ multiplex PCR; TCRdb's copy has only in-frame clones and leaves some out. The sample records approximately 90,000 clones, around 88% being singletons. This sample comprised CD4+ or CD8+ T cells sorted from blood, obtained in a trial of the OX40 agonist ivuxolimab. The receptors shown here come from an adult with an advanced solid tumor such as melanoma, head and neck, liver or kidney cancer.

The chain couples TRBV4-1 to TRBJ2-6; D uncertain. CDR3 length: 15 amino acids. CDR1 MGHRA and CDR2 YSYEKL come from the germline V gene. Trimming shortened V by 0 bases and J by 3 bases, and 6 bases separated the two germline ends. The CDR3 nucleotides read TGCGCCAGCAGCCAAGATATCGATGGGGCCAACGTCCTGACTTTC. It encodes CASSQDIDGANVLTF.

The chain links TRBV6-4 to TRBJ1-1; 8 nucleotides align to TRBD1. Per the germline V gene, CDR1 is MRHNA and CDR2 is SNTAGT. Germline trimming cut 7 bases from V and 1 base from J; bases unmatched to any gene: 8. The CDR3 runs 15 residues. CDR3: CASISTGAENTEAFF. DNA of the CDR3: TGTGCCAGCATCTCGACAGGGGCGGAGAACACTGAAGCTTTCTTT.

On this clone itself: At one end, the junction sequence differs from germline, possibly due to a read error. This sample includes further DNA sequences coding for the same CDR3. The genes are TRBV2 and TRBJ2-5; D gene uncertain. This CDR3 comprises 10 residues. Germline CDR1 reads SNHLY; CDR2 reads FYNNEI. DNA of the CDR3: TGTGCCAGCAGCGAAGAGACCCAGTACTTC. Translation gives CASSEETQYF.

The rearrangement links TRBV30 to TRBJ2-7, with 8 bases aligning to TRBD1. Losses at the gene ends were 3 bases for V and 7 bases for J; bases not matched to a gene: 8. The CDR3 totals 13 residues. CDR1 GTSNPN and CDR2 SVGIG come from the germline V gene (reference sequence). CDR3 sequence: CAWSADRVSEQYF. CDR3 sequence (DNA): TGTGCCTGGAGCGCGGACAGGGTGAGTGAGCAGTACTTC.

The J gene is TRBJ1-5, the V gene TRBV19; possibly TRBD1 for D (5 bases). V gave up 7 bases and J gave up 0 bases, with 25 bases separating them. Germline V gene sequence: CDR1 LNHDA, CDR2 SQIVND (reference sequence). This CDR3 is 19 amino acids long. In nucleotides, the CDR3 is TGTGCCAGTACCAAGGCCCAGGGTACCTTCATCGTTAGCAATCAGCCCCAGCATTTT. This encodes CASTKAQGTFIVSNQPQHF.

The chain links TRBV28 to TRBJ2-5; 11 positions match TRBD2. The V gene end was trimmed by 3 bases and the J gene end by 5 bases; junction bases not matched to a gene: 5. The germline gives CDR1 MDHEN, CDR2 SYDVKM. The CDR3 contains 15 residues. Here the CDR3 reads CASSFLAGGDETQYF. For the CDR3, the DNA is TGTGCCAGCAGTTTCTTAGCGGGGGGGGACGAGACCCAGTACTTC.

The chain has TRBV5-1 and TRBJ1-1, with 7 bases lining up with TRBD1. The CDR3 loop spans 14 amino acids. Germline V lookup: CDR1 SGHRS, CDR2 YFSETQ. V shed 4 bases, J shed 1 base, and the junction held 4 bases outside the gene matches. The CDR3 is CASSPGQWNTEAFF. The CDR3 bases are TGCGCCAGCAGCCCGGGACAGTGGAACACTGAAGCTTTCTTT.

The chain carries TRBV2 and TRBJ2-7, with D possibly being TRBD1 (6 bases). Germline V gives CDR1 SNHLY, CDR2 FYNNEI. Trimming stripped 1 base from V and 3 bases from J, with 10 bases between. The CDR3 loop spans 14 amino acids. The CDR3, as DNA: TGTGCCAGCAGTGAAGGACAGGCAAGCTACGAGCAGTACTTC. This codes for CASSEGQASYEQYF.

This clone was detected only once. The CDR3 DNA reads TGTGCCAGCTCAGGGGACGGTAATGAAAAACTGTTTTTT. Translating it yields CASSGDGNEKLFF. V and J are TRBV18 and TRBJ1-4; tentatively, D is TRBD1 (5 bases). CDR3 length: 13 residues. Germline-derived CDR1 and CDR2 are KGHSH and LQKENI. The ends were cut back, 5 bases at V and 4 bases at J, with 8 bases in the middle.

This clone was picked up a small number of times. This CDR3 reads CASSISPRWSVYEQYF. The CDR3 DNA sequence: TGTGCCAGTAGTATTTCCCCCCGATGGTCCGTCTACGAGCAGTACTTC. The chain has TRBV19 and TRBJ2-7; D not resolved. Germline loops: CDR1 LNHDA, CDR2 SQIVND (reference sequence). CDR3 length: 16 amino acids. The V end lost 3 bases, the J end lost 3 bases, and 18 bases lay between the germline ends.

CDR3 bases: TGTGCCAGCAGCTGGGGACTAGAGGGGAGTTGGACCCAGTACTTC. As protein: CASSWGLEGSWTQYF. The chain is built from TRBV7-8 and TRBJ2-5, with 8 bases lining up with TRBD2. The germline CDR1 and CDR2 sequences are SGHVS and FQNEAQ. There are 15 residues in the CDR3. With 4 bases clipped from V and 7 bases from J, the junction kept 11 bases outside the gene matches.

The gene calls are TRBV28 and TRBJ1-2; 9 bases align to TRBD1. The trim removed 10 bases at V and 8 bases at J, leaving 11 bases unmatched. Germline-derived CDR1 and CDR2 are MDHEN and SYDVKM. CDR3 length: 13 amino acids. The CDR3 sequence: CATLQGARGGYTF. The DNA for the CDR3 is TGTGCCACCTTACAGGGGGCGCGTGGCGGCTACACCTTC.

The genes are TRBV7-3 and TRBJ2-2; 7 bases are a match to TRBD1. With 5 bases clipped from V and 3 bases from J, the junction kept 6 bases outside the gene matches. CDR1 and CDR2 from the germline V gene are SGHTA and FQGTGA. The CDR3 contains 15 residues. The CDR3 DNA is TGTGCCAGCAGCGTTACAGGGGCTGACACCGGGGAGCTGTTTTTT. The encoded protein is CASSVTGADTGELFF.

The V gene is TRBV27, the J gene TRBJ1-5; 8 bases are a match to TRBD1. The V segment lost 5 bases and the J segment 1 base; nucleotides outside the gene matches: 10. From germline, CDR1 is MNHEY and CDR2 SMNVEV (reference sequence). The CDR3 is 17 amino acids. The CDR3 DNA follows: TGTGCCAGCAGTCCAAACAGGGGGGTGGTAAGCAATCAGCCCCAGCATTTT. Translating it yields CASSPNRGVVSNQPQHF.

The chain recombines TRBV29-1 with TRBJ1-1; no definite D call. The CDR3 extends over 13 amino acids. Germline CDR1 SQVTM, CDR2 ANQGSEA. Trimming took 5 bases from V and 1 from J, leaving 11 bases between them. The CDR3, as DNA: TGCAGCGTTTCTCACGGGGAGAACACTGAAGCTTTCTTT. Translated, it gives CSVSHGENTEAFF.

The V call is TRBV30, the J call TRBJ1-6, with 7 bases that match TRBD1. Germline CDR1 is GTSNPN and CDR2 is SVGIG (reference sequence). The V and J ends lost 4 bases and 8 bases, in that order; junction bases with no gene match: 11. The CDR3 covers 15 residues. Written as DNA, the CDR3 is TGTGCCTGGAACCCCCCGACAGGGAGTGATTCACCCCTCCACTTT. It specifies CAWNPPTGSDSPLHF.

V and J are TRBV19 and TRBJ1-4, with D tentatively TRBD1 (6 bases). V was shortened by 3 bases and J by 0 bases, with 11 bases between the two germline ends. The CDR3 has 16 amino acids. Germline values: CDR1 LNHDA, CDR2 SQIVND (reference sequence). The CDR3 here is CASSIGQSATNEKLFF. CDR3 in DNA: TGTGCCAGTAGTATCGGACAGAGTGCAACTAATGAAAAACTGTTTTTT. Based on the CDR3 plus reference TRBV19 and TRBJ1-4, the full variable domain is DGGITQSPKYLFRKEGQNVTLSCEQNLNHDAMYWYRQDPGQGLRLIYYSQIVNDFQKGDIAEGYSVSREKKESFPLTVTSAQKNPTAFYLCASSIGQSATNEKLFFGSGTQLSVL.

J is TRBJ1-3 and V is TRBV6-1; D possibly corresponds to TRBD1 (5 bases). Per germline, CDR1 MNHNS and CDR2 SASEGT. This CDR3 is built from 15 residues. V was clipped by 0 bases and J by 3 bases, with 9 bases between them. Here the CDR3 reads CASSEAQGGGNTIYF. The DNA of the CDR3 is TGTGCCAGCAGTGAAGCTCAGGGCGGTGGAAACACCATATATTTT.

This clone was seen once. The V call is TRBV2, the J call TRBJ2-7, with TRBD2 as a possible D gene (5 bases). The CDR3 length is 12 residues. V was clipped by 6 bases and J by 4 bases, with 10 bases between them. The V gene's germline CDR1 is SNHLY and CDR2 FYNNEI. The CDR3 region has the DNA TGTGCCAGCAGATCCGAGGGATACGAGCAGTACTTC. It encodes CASRSEGYEQYF. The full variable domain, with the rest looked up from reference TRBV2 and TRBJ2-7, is EPEVTQTPSHQVTQMGQEVILRCVPISNHLYFYWYRQILGQKVEFLVSFYNNEISEKSEIFDDQFSVERPDGSNFTLKIRSTKLEDSAMYFCASRSEGYEQYFGPGTRLTVT.

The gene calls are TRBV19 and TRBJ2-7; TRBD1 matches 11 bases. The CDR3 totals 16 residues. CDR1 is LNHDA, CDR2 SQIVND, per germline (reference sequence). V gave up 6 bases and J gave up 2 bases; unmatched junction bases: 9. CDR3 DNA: TGTGCCAGTAGGAAAGGACAGGGGGCCGGAACCTACGAGCAGTACTTC. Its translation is CASRKGQGAGTYEQYF.

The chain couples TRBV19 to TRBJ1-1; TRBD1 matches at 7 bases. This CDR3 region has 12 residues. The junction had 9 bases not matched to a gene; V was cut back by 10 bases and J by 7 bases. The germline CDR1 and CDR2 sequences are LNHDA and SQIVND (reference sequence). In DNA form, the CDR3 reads TGTGCCACCGAGACAGGGTCGGGTGAAGCTTTCTTT. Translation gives CATETGSGEAFF.